These 27 T cell receptor beta chains share one sample of origin, sequenced in a study of OX40 agonist ivuxolimab in advanced cancers. Assay used: immunoSEQ multiplex PCR; TCRdb lists only in-frame clones, some missing. The sample holds over 60,000 clones, around 85% seen once. The source material was CD4+ or CD8+ T cells sorted from blood, sampled in a trial of the OX40 agonist ivuxolimab. The source of these receptors is an adult with an advanced solid tumor such as melanoma, head and neck, liver or kidney cancer.

The genes are TRBV6-5 and TRBJ1-3; D unresolved. This CDR3 region has 15 residues. The germline CDR1 and CDR2 sequences are MNHEY and SVGAGI. The V gene lost 0 bases and the J gene lost 0 bases, with 6 bases spanning the gap. The DNA of the CDR3 is TGTGCCAGCAGTTACTCGACCCTCTCTGGAAACACCATATATTTT. This gives the protein CASSYSTLSGNTIYF.

This clone was counted once. This rearrangement joins TRBV11-3 to TRBJ2-1, with D hard to call. The germline gives CDR1 SGHNT, CDR2 YENEEA. The CDR3 has 14 amino acids. Trimming removed 1 base from V and 5 bases from J, with 9 bases in between. The CDR3 nucleotides are TGTGCCAGCAGCTTAGCACTTGGAAACAATGAGCAGTTCTTC. It is translated as CASSLALGNNEQFF.

The rearrangement links TRBV5-4 to TRBJ2-7; D might be TRBD1 (6 bases). Trimming removed 2 bases at V and 3 bases at J, with 9 bases between. CDR1 is SGHNT and CDR2 is YYREEE in the germline V gene (reference sequence). CDR3 size: 13 residues. This CDR3 reads CASSFRDNYEQYF. DNA for the CDR3: TGTGCCAGCAGCTTCCGGGACAACTACGAGCAGTACTTC.

This chain links TRBV14 with TRBJ1-4; no clear D gene. The V end was cut by 0 bases, the J end by 11 bases, with 10 bases between. Germline-derived CDR1 and CDR2 are SGHDN and FVKESK. The CDR3 length is 13 residues. This CDR3 is CASSQDSGWKLFF. The CDR3 DNA reads as TGTGCCAGCAGCCAAGATAGCGGTTGGAAACTGTTTTTT.

The chain carries TRBV5-4 and TRBJ1-1; possibly TRBD1 for D (5 bases). Per germline, CDR1 SGHNT and CDR2 YYREEE (reference sequence). V lost 0 bases, J lost 6 bases, and 9 bases lay in between. CDR3 length: 13 amino acids. The CDR3 is CASSLGREPEAFF. Written as DNA, the CDR3 is TGTGCCAGCAGCTTGGGCAGGGAACCTGAAGCTTTCTTT.

This chain uses TRBV7-9 with TRBJ2-1; no firm D call. V was pared by 3 bases and J by 3 bases, with 3 bases between. In germline, CDR1 is SEHNR, CDR2 FQNEAQ (reference sequence). This CDR3 contains 12 residues. This chain's CDR3 is CASSLLYNEQFF. The CDR3 DNA reads as TGTGCCAGCAGCTTGCTCTACAATGAGCAGTTCTTC.

The gene calls are TRBV18 and TRBJ2-1; D gene ambiguous. Germline V lookup: CDR1 KGHSH, CDR2 LQKENI. The CDR3 runs to 13 residues. V was clipped by 0 bases and J by 6 bases, with 6 bases between them. The CDR3 reads CASSPPNGNEQFF. The CDR3 nucleotides are TGTGCCAGCTCACCACCAAATGGCAATGAGCAGTTCTTC. The full variable domain, with the rest looked up from reference TRBV18 and TRBJ2-1, is NAGVMQNPRHLVRRRGQEARLRCSPMKGHSHVYWYRQLPEEGLKFMVYLQKENIIDESGMPKERFSAEFPKEGPSILRIQQVVRGDSAAYFCASSPPNGNEQFFGPGTRLTVL.

The chain uses TRBV28 and TRBJ2-7; maybe TRBD2 (6 bases). The CDR3 extends over 16 amino acids. With 6 bases removed from V and 4 bases from J, the gap between germline ends came to 22 bases. CDR1 MDHEN and CDR2 SYDVKM come from the germline V gene. The CDR3 coding sequence is TGTGCCAGCAGGGGTTTTTTTGGGGGGAAATATTACGAGCAGTACTTC. Amino acids: CASRGFFGGKYYEQYF.

In this sample, this clone turned up a few times. The chain uses TRBV4-2 and TRBJ1-6; D might be TRBD1 (5 bases). V gave up 4 bases and J gave up 7 bases, with 17 bases separating them. Germline V gene sequence: CDR1 LGHNA, CDR2 YNFKEQ. The CDR3 has 16 amino acids. This chain's CDR3 is CASSPYQGGDNSPLHF. The CDR3 DNA follows: TGTGCCAGCAGCCCCTATCAGGGAGGGGACAATTCACCCCTCCACTTT.

The gene calls are TRBV18 and TRBJ1-1; the match to TRBD1 covers 7 bases. The ends lost 8 bases at V and 3 bases at J; junction bases unmatched: 6. CDR1 is KGHSH, CDR2 LQKENI, per germline. The CDR3 spans 13 residues. Written as DNA, the CDR3 is TGTGCCAGCACGACAGGGAAGGACACTGAAGCTTTCTTT. Protein: CASTTGKDTEAFF. The full variable domain, with the rest looked up from reference TRBV18 and TRBJ1-1, is NAGVMQNPRHLVRRRGQEARLRCSPMKGHSHVYWYRQLPEEGLKFMVYLQKENIIDESGMPKERFSAEFPKEGPSILRIQQVVRGDSAAYFCASTTGKDTEAFFGQGTRLTVV.

The V and J genes are TRBV6-4 and TRBJ2-7; TRBD1 agrees at 10 bases. The CDR3 has 15 residues. CDR1 is MRHNA, CDR2 SNTAGT, per germline. Unmatched junction bases numbered 7, after V lost 4 bases and J lost 4 bases. The CDR3 sequence: CASSAGTGALYEQYF. CDR3 DNA sequence: TGTGCCAGCAGTGCCGGGACAGGGGCCTTGTACGAGCAGTACTTC.

This chain joins TRBV19 and TRBJ1-2; D remains unclear. Germline loops: CDR1 LNHDA, CDR2 SQIVND (reference sequence). The CDR3 has 14 amino acids. V was clipped by 5 bases and J by 2 bases, with 12 bases between them. The CDR3 here is CASSGLLGNYGYTF. The CDR3 bases are TGTGCCAGTAGTGGGTTACTTGGAAACTATGGCTACACCTTC.

The chain uses TRBV30 and TRBJ2-1; either TRBD1 or TRBD2 may supply D (6 bases each). With 3 bases removed from V and 5 bases from J, the gap between germline ends came to 14 bases. Germline V gene data show CDR1 as GTSNPN and CDR2 as SVGIG (reference sequence). This CDR3 comprises 14 residues. The CDR3 DNA reads as TGTGCCTGGAGGGTCCGGGGGCGGGACAATGAGCAGTTCTTC. It yields the protein CAWRVRGRDNEQFF.

The chain joins TRBV7-8 to TRBJ2-7, with D perhaps matching TRBD2 (5 bases). Trimming removed 6 bases at V and 0 bases at J, with 12 bases between. The length of the CDR3 is 14 residues. CDR1 SGHVS and CDR2 FQNEAQ come from the germline V gene. The CDR3 is CASSLPGSSYEQYF. The CDR3 DNA reads as TGTGCCAGCAGTCTCCCGGGGAGCTCCTACGAGCAGTACTTC.

The rearrangement joins TRBV7-2 to TRBJ2-2; D is unresolved. The CDR3 covers 13 residues. The ends were cut back, 8 bases at V and 1 base at J, with 8 bases in the middle. CDR1 SGHTA and CDR2 FQGNSA come from the germline V gene. CDR3 coding DNA: TGTGCCAGCCGCTACTTGAACACCGGGGAGCTGTTTTTT. Amino acid sequence: CASRYLNTGELFF.

V is TRBV10-3 and J is TRBJ2-7; TRBD1 matches 10 bases. Germline trimming cut 9 bases from V and 4 bases from J; bases unmatched to any gene: 9. Germline CDR1 ENHRY, CDR2 SYGVKD. The CDR3 is 14 residues long. The CDR3 DNA sequence: TGTGCCATAAGACAGGGGGCATCAGTATACGAGCAGTACTTC. It translates to CAIRQGASVYEQYF.

On this clone itself: The sample carries other DNA sequences with the same CDR3. The CDR3 protein is CASSVGGDTQYF. CDR3 in DNA: TGTGCCAGCAGCGTGGGGGGAGATACGCAGTATTTT. The chain joins TRBV9 to TRBJ2-3, with a tentative D call TRBD2 (6 bases). CDR3 length: 12 amino acids. Between the trimmed V and J ends, which lost 2 bases and 5 bases, there was a span of 6 bases. Germline CDR1 reads SGDLS; CDR2 reads YYNGEE.

V gene TRBV2 combines with J gene TRBJ1-2; D call uncertain. V was clipped by 7 bases and J by 4 bases, with 7 bases between them. CDR3 size: 11 residues. CDR1 SNHLY and CDR2 FYNNEI come from the germline V gene. The CDR3, as DNA: TGTGCCAGCACATTTGGCTATGGCTACACCTTC. Its translation: CASTFGYGYTF.

The chain is built from TRBV9 and TRBJ2-2; D not resolved. CDR1 and CDR2 from the germline V gene are SGDLS and YYNGEE. The CDR3 spans 12 residues. The V and J ends lost 7 bases and 3 bases respectively, with 7 bases between them. The CDR3 loop is CASAQDTGELFF. In nucleotides, the CDR3 is TGTGCCAGCGCGCAGGACACCGGGGAGCTGTTTTTT.

This chain joins TRBV15 and TRBJ2-2; TRBD1 or TRBD2 may be the D gene (5 bases each). The germline gives CDR1 LNHNV, CDR2 YYDKDF (reference sequence). The CDR3 contains 14 residues. Trimming stripped 5 bases from V and 7 bases from J, with 14 bases between. The CDR3 nucleotides read TGTGCCACCAGCTCACGGGGACGGGGCGGGGAGCTGTTTTTT. Translated: CATSSRGRGGELFF.

For the CDR3, the DNA is TGTGCCAGCGCGAAGAACAGGGTGGCTTTCTTT. Translation gives CASAKNRVAFF. The chain carries TRBV25-1 and TRBJ1-1; D is possibly TRBD1 (6 bases). V was cut by 8 bases and J by 11 bases, with 15 bases left in between. CDR1 and CDR2 from the germline V gene are MGHDK and SYGVNS. CDR3 size: 11 residues.

V is TRBV7-7 and J is TRBJ2-7; D is uncertain. With 2 bases removed from V and 7 bases from J, the gap between germline ends came to 12 bases. The V gene's germline CDR1 is SSHAT and CDR2 FNYEAQ (reference sequence). The CDR3 is 13 residues long. CDR3 nucleotide sequence: TGTGCCAGCAGCTTAACGGGCGTTTCGGAGCAGTACTTC. Protein: CASSLTGVSEQYF.

The CDR3 here is CASSPQGFQETQYF. In DNA, the CDR3 is TGTGCCAGCAGCCCTCAGGGCTTCCAAGAGACCCAGTACTTC. The chain links TRBV9 to TRBJ2-5; D perhaps matches TRBD1 (5 bases). CDR1 is SGDLS, CDR2 YYNGEE, per germline. The CDR3 is 14 amino acids. V was clipped by 4 bases and J by 1 base, with 11 bases between them.

The chain employs TRBV5-1 and TRBJ1-2, with 7 positions matching TRBD1. J gave up 6 bases and V 2 bases, and 7 bases lay outside the gene matches. This CDR3 is built from 14 residues. Germline V lookup: CDR1 SGHRS, CDR2 YFSETQ. CDR3 DNA sequence: TGCGCCAGCAGCTTTTCTCAGGGGGAGGATGGCTACACCTTC. Translation gives CASSFSQGEDGYTF.

This chain uses TRBV28 with TRBJ2-3; D unclear. The CDR3 covers 13 residues. Germline CDR1 and CDR2: MDHEN and SYDVKM. Trimming cost V 7 bases and J 4 bases, with 12 bases left between them. CDR3 nucleotides: TGTGCCAGCAACTCCGCGGACGCAGATACGCAGTATTTT. It is translated as CASNSADADTQYF.

In this sample, this clone turned up a few times. The V gene is TRBV5-1, the J gene TRBJ1-6; D is unresolved. Trimming cost V 2 bases and J 5 bases, with 2 bases left between them. The germline V gene encodes CDR1 SGHRS and CDR2 YFSETQ. The CDR3 consists of 12 residues. CDR3 sequence (DNA): TGCGCCAGCAGCTTCGATAATTCACCCCTCCACTTT. This gives the protein CASSFDNSPLHF.

This chain connects TRBV27 to TRBJ1-2, with unresolved D. The germline CDR1 and CDR2 sequences are MNHEY and SMNVEV (reference sequence). V lost 4 bases and J lost 8, with 23 bases in between. CDR3 length: 16 residues. The CDR3: CASSSARGSYARGYTF. The CDR3 DNA is TGTGCCAGCAGTTCCGCCCGAGGGTCCTACGCGCGGGGCTACACCTTC.